This T cell receptor (beta chain) was profiled in a study of CD8 T cells in Susac syndrome (dated by TCRdb to between 2018 and 2021). Turning to the overall study: Whether CD8+ T cell activation and differentiation in Susac syndrome was antigen driven was tested using repertoire sequencing. Points the paper makes about the study in general: The number of individuals in the TCR sequencing and HLA analysis was acknowledged as relatively small.

RNA was extracted with the RNeasy kit and about 0.5 to 1 ug was reverse transcribed using random hexamers. The immunoSEQ multiplex PCR assay, which covers 54 Vbeta and 13 Jbeta segments, was used to amplify TCR beta CDR3 regions. To correct PCR amplification bias, a synthetic template baseline was used for both primer optimization and computational correction. Regarding the original processing steps: Reads were assigned to V, D and J genes according to IMGT and analyzed in immunoSEQ Analyzer, with only productive sequences retained. To calculate clonality, Shannon entropy was normalized by log2 of the number of productive unique sequences and then subtracted from one. For each patient and control, public and private clones were evaluated within the 100 most prevalent clones. Clones were defined as Susac-specific when absent from the healthy and MS cohorts, from roughly 1,000 published viral clones and from other ImmuneACCESS disease sequences. TCRdb trimmed public reads at Q25 via fastp, called clones via MiXCR and kept in-frame beta chains. Each CDR3 protein appears once, grouped with its most common genes and DNA. It is TCRdb's table, rather than the study itself, that gives the V and J calls and clone size. The sample table lists under 200,000 distinct CDR3 sequences, around 94% of them with a count of one. The top ten hold over 0.12% of the sample.

Peripheral blood CD8+ and CD4+ T cells from healthy donors, Susac syndrome patients and multiple sclerosis patients were profiled using high-throughput TCR beta sequencing. Healthy donors were included as age- and sex-matched controls. Bulk CD8+ and CD4+ T cells were purified by magnetic negative isolation, while CD8+ TEMRA cells were enriched using FACS. Blood was collected in EDTA tubes and processed within 24 hours, with PBMCs isolated through density gradient centrifugation. PBMCs destined for TCR sequencing were cryopreserved in liquid nitrogen and later thawed in a 37 °C water bath. The sorted or isolated CD4+, CD8+ and CD8+ TEMRA cells reached a purity of at least 90%. As regards this clonotype: Its antigen is still unknown. No clone much larger than this one lies a single base away; base qualities are absent.

The V end loses 5 bases and the J end loses 7 bases, and a stretch of 12 bases separates them. CDR3 length: 14 amino acids, cysteine to phenylalanine. The read is trimmed to its CDR3 DNA, 42 bases read in frame from base 1. CDR1 and CDR2 were assigned from the germline V gene as SGHTA and FQGNSA. The receptor's source is a human donor in good health. The chain is encoded by TRBV7-2 joined to TRBJ1-6; the D gene is perhaps TRBD1, on 6 matching bases. The sample was CD4+ T cells from PBMCs. The sequence in DNA is TGTGCCAGCAGCGTACAGGGAGGCAATTCACCCCTCCACTTT. Translated, it reads CASSVQGGNSPLHF. With all but the CDR3 taken from the reference TRBV7-2 and TRBJ1-6 genes, the full variable domain is: GAGVSQSPSNKVTEKGKDVELRCDPISGHTALYWYRQSLGQGLEFLIYFQGNSAPDKSGLPSDRFSAERTGGSVSTLTIQRTQQEDSAVYLCASSVQGGNSPLHFGNGTRLTVT.